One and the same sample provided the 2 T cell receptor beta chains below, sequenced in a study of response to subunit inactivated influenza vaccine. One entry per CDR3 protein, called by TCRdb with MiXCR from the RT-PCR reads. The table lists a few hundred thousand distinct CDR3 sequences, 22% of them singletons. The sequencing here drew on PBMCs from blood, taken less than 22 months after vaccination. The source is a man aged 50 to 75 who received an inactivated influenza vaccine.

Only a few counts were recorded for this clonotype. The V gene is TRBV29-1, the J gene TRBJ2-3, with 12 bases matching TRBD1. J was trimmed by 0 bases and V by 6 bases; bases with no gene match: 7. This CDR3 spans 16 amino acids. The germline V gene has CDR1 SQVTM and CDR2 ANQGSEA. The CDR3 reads CSVKGGQGASTDTQYF. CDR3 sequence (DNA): TGCAGCGTAAAAGGGGGACAGGGGGCAAGCACAGATACGCAGTATTTT.

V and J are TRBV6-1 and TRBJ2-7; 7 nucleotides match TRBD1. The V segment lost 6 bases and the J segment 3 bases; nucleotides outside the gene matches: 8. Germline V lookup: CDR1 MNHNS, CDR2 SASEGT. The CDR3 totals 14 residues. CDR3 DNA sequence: TGTGCCAGCAGGCCTTACAGGGGCGACTACGAGCAGTACTTC. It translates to CASRPYRGDYEQYF.